This TCR beta chain derives from a study of CD8+CD57+ T cells in acquired aplastic anemia. The TCR beta profiling, which covered VDJ combination and CDR3 sequence, was carried out using genomic DNA as the template. One entry per CDR3 protein results from TCRdb running MiXCR on the reads. Of some 82,000 distinct CDR3 sequences in the sample, about 45% were seen once. In its sample, this clonotype was seen a few times. This CDR3 is built from 14 residues. The ends lost 4 bases at V and 9 bases at J; junction bases unmatched: 8. Germline V gene lookup returns CDR1 MGHRA and CDR2 YSYEKL. This TCR derives from a human donor in good health, serving as a control. The V gene is TRBV4-1, the J gene TRBJ2-1; 8 bases map to TRBD1. Sequencing was done on a sample of sorted CD4+, CD8+, or CD8+CD57+ T cells (not recorded which) from PBMCs. CDR3 in DNA: TGCGCCAGCAGCCTCGGCCCAGGGGGCAGTGAGCAGTTCTTC. Translated: CASSLGPGGSEQFF.